What follows describes a single TCR beta chain. What it binds is not known. In the original processing: Filtering of immunoSEQ junctional sequences could not match full-length read filtering. Generated by immunoSEQ multiplex PCR, the TCRdb table keeps only in-frame clones and is missing some. D and trimming were read from the DNA, whereas the V and J calls and clone size are those reported in that table. Of hundreds of thousands of clones listed, around 79% are singletons. The entry originates in a study of shared clonotypes between healthy human individuals. General observations from the study: Inspection by rarefaction showed sorted-subset sequencing to be incomplete despite large depth.

This receptor was taken from a man under 40 in good health. The sequencing sample was made of memory CD4+ T cells sorted from blood. Subset described: CD45RA-negative fraction.

The CDR3 protein is CASSGGGGSTDTQYF. The CDR3 DNA follows: TGTGCCTCCAGTGGGGGGGGTGGTAGCACAGATACGCAGTATTTT. V usage is TRBV6-1 and J usage is TRBJ2-3; 7 nucleotides align to TRBD2. The CDR3 contains 15 residues. V trimming: 11 bases; J trimming: 0 bases; junction bases outside the gene matches: 11. The germline V gene has CDR1 MNHNS and CDR2 SASEGT.